Presented here are 20 T cell receptor beta chains from one specimen sequenced in a study of blood T cell repertoires in COVID-19. The table came from immunoSEQ multiplex PCR; TCRdb's copy has only in-frame clones and leaves some out. The data contain hundreds of thousands of clones, approximately 84% of them seen just once; the ten biggest clones take up 4.4%. Specimen: peripheral blood. Source of these receptors: a man between 50 and 59 years old with acute or convalescent COVID-19.

V gene TRBV6-2 or TRBV6-3 combines with J gene TRBJ1-2; TRBD1 matches 7 bases. From germline, CDR1 is MNHEY and CDR2 SVGEGT. Trimming at V came to 5 bases and at J to 0 bases, leaving 6 bases not matched to a gene. The CDR3 has 15 residues. CDR3 DNA sequence: TGTGCCAGCAGTACAACGACAGGGCCTAACTATGGCTACACCTTC. It specifies CASSTTTGPNYGYTF.

This chain uses TRBV5-1 with TRBJ2-3, with TRBD2 matching 16 bases. The junction had 5 bases not matched to a gene; V was cut back by 3 bases and J by 4 bases. CDR3 length: 17 residues. Germline V CDR1 and CDR2: SGHRS, YFSETQ. CDR3 amino acids: CASSSLGLAGGPDTQYF. CDR3 DNA: TGCGCCAGCAGCTCCTTGGGACTAGCGGGGGGGCCAGATACGCAGTATTTT.

V gene TRBV7-9 combines with J gene TRBJ2-7; D uncertain. The CDR3 totals 12 residues. Looked up from germline, CDR1 is SEHNR and CDR2 is FQNEAQ (reference sequence). Trimming took 3 bases from V and 7 from J, leaving 10 bases between them. CDR3 residues: CASSFEAREQYF. The CDR3 bases are TGTGCCAGCAGCTTCGAAGCGAGGGAGCAGTACTTC. The variable domain in full, completed from reference TRBV7-9 and TRBJ2-7, reads DTGVSQNPRHKITKRGQNVTFRCDPISEHNRLYWYRQTLGQGPEFLTYFQNEAQLEKSRLLSDRFSAERPKGSFSTLEIQRTEQGDSAMYLCASSFEAREQYFGPGTRLTVT.

The V call is TRBV6-5, the J call TRBJ1-1; D may be TRBD1 (5 bases). Germline loops: CDR1 MNHEY, CDR2 SVGAGI. With 5 bases removed from V and 10 bases from J, the gap between germline ends came to 14 bases. The CDR3 is made up of 12 amino acids. CDR3 sequence: CASSPKGLGAFF. As DNA, the CDR3 is TGTGCCAGCAGTCCCAAGGGGTTGGGAGCTTTCTTT.

V gene TRBV12-2 combines with J gene TRBJ1-5; the table's TRBD1 call for D was not verified on the DNA. TRBV12-2 corresponds to a pseudogene. The CDR3 is 19 residues long. CDR3 bases: TGTGCAAGTCGCTTACCCCCGAAGGGCCAGGACAGAAGGAACCAGCCCCAGCATTTT. It yields the protein CASRLPPKGQDRRNQPQHF.

The chain uses TRBV25-1 and TRBJ2-2; unclear D gene. Germline lookup yields CDR1 MGHDK and CDR2 SYGVNS. With 1 base removed from V and 6 bases from J, the gap between germline ends came to 12 bases. This CDR3 has 15 residues. The CDR3 DNA reads TGTGCCAGCAGTGAATCTGTCGGTCAAGCCGGGGAGCTGTTTTTT. This sequence encodes CASSESVGQAGELFF.

The chain has TRBV5-1 and TRBJ1-5; D unresolved. Germline V lookup: CDR1 SGHRS, CDR2 YFSETQ. Trimming removed 0 bases at V and 2 bases at J, with 18 bases between. The CDR3 contains 18 residues. The CDR3 sequence is CASSLAPREPARNQPQHF. The CDR3 coding sequence is TGCGCCAGCAGCTTGGCACCGAGGGAGCCTGCGCGCAATCAGCCCCAGCATTTT.

This clone was seen a handful of times. The genes are TRBV15 and TRBJ2-5, with TRBD1 matching over 7 bases. Germline-derived CDR1 and CDR2 are LNHNV and YYDKDF (reference sequence). Losses at the gene ends were 6 bases for V and 4 bases for J; bases not matched to a gene: 8. The CDR3 contains 14 residues. CDR3: CATRKRAGGETQYF. The DNA for the CDR3 is TGTGCCACCAGGAAGAGGGCAGGGGGAGAGACCCAGTACTTC.

As for this clone: A junction end diverges from the germline sequence, so it may reflect a read error. V and J are TRBV20-1 and TRBJ1-1; 7 positions agree with TRBD1. In germline, CDR1 is DFQATT, CDR2 SNEGSKA (reference sequence). The CDR3 runs to 8 residues. In DNA, the CDR3 is TGCAGTGCGCGAGACAGGGCGTTT. Translated: CSARDRAF.

The rearrangement links TRBV6-6 to TRBJ1-1, with D possibly being TRBD1 (5 bases). Germline CDR1 is MNHNY and CDR2 is SVGAGI (reference sequence). The CDR3 runs to 14 residues. Trimming stripped 2 bases from V and 0 bases from J, with 7 bases between. The CDR3 loop reads CASSYEQVNTEAFF. The CDR3, as DNA: TGTGCCAGCAGTTACGAACAGGTGAACACTGAAGCTTTCTTT.

The chain links TRBV27 to TRBJ1-1, with a weak D call TRBD1 (5 bases). There are 18 residues in the CDR3. The V gene's germline CDR1 is MNHEY and CDR2 SMNVEV (reference sequence). Trimming stripped 3 bases from V and 0 bases from J, with 20 bases between. CDR3 region: CASSFIPTTEYLNTEAFF. CDR3 in DNA: TGTGCCAGCAGTTTCATCCCCACGACAGAATACCTGAACACTGAAGCTTTCTTT.

V is TRBV18 and J is TRBJ2-1, with 10 bases matching TRBD2. V dropped 0 bases and J dropped 7; count of bases not matched to a gene: 3. The germline V gene encodes CDR1 KGHSH and CDR2 LQKENI. The CDR3 loop spans 15 amino acids. CDR3 sequence: CASSPPSGGANEQFF. The DNA for the CDR3 is TGTGCCAGCTCACCACCAAGCGGGGGGGCGAATGAGCAGTTCTTC.

The chain recombines TRBV30 with TRBJ1-6; D remains ambiguous. Germline CDR1 GTSNPN, CDR2 SVGIG (reference sequence). The V gene lost 2 bases and the J gene lost 9 bases, with 8 bases spanning the gap. This CDR3 is 12 amino acids long. This CDR3 reads CAWSLLASPLHF. The CDR3 DNA reads TGTGCCTGGAGTCTCTTGGCTTCACCCCTCCACTTT.

This chain uses TRBV18 with TRBJ1-2; D is uncertain. In germline, CDR1 is KGHSH, CDR2 LQKENI. The CDR3 totals 13 residues. Trimming shortened V by 2 bases and J by 4 bases, and 8 bases separated the two germline ends. The CDR3 sequence: CASSPEGRYGYTF. CDR3 DNA sequence: TGTGCCAGCTCACCAGAGGGCCGCTATGGCTACACCTTC.

The chain carries TRBV3-1 (or the pseudogene TRBV3-2) and TRBJ2-3; D gene unclear. The germline V gene has CDR1 LGHDT and CDR2 YNNKEL (reference sequence). Trimming shortened V by 5 bases and J by 1 base, and 10 bases separated the two germline ends. This CDR3 has 14 amino acids. CDR3 amino acids: CASSARWGTDTQYF. DNA for the CDR3: TGTGCCAGCAGCGCTAGGTGGGGCACAGATACGCAGTATTTT.

The chain joins TRBV3-1 (or the pseudogene TRBV3-2) to TRBJ2-5; possibly TRBD1 for D (6 bases). Germline V gene data show CDR1 as LGHDT and CDR2 as YNNKEL (reference sequence). V was clipped by 6 bases and J by 5 bases, with 16 bases between them. The CDR3 is 14 amino acids. CDR3 in amino acids: CASREPTGTETQYF. The CDR3 DNA sequence: TGTGCCAGCAGGGAACCTACAGGGACGGAGACCCAGTACTTC.

This chain uses TRBV7-2 with TRBJ2-3; 7 bases map to TRBD1. The V segment lost 4 bases and the J segment 1 base; nucleotides outside the gene matches: 2. CDR1 and CDR2 (germline): SGHTA, FQGNSA. The CDR3 is made up of 14 amino acids. The chain's CDR3 is CASSSGQGTDTQYF. CDR3 nucleotide sequence: TGTGCCAGCAGCTCCGGACAGGGCACAGATACGCAGTATTTT.

The chain links TRBV7-8 to TRBJ1-1, with a tentative D call TRBD1 (6 bases). The V gene's germline CDR1 is SGHVS and CDR2 FQNEAQ. The CDR3 runs 14 residues. The V end was cut by 7 bases, the J end by 4 bases, with 16 bases between. The CDR3 DNA reads as TGTGCCAGCACAACCCATGGGGGCTCCACTGAAGCTTTCTTT. Encoded protein: CASTTHGGSTEAFF.

The rearrangement joins TRBV7-9 to TRBJ1-6, with 9 bases matching TRBD1. J lost 9 bases, V lost 6 bases, and 9 bases had no gene match. CDR1 is SEHNR and CDR2 is FQNEAQ in the germline V gene (reference sequence). The CDR3 is made up of 15 amino acids. The CDR3 sequence: CASSLEQGAGSPLHF. DNA for the CDR3: TGTGCCAGCAGTCTCGAACAGGGGGCGGGTTCACCCCTCCACTTT.

The V gene is TRBV3-1 (or the pseudogene TRBV3-2), the J gene TRBJ1-2; no definite D call. V was cut by 6 bases and J by 1 base, with 9 bases left in between. CDR1 and CDR2 from the germline V gene are LGHDT and YNNKEL (reference sequence). The CDR3 has 13 amino acids. The CDR3 here is CASRASLNYGYTF. The CDR3 coding sequence is TGTGCCAGCAGGGCCTCTCTTAACTATGGCTACACCTTC.